The text below deals with one TCR beta chain. As processed by the authors: Amplification with reference gene primers provided the estimates of nucleated cell counts. Data came from immunoSEQ multiplex PCR; TCRdb stores just in-frame clones and leaves some out. V, J and clone size are those of that table, while D and trimming were read from the DNA. Altogether 200,000 to 300,000 clones are present, 90% being singletons, with the ten largest covering over 3.5%. The source of the sample is a study of blood T cell repertoires in COVID-19. Study overall: Some COVID-19 samples were acute and others convalescent; all came from the United States, Italy and Spain. The cDNA or gDNA used as material had been derived from T cells, B-cell-depleted T cells, or PBMCs.

The receptor comes from a woman in her thirties or forties with acute or convalescent COVID-19. Sequencing was performed on peripheral blood.

The DNA of the CDR3 is TGTGCCATCAGTGCAAAGTCTTCGACAGGGTCCTACGAGCAGTACGTC. It codes for CAISAKSSTGSYEQYV. This sequence joins TRBV10-3 and TRBJ2-7, with 7 bases aligning to TRBD1. The CDR3 consists of 16 residues. Germline trimming cut 4 bases from V and 1 base from J; bases unmatched to any gene: 10. CDR1 ENHRY and CDR2 SYGVKD come from the germline V gene.